Below, one T cell receptor (beta chain) is given with its context. Original analysis: Using reference gene primer amplification, nucleated cell counts were estimated. Only in-frame clones appear in the TCRdb table, and some are missing; sequencing was by immunoSEQ multiplex PCR. V, J and clone size derive from that table, while D and trimming were established from the DNA sequence. The sample holds just over 300,000 clones; roughly 86% are singletons and the top ten take around 1.9%. This sample was included in a study of blood T cell repertoires in COVID-19. About the research overall: T cells, B-cell-depleted T cells, or PBMCs provided the cDNA or gDNA that served as material.

V lost 0 bases and J lost 7, with 7 bases in between. This CDR3 contains 12 residues. The germline CDR1 and CDR2 sequences are LGHDT and YNNKEL (reference sequence). The chain has TRBV3-1 (or the pseudogene TRBV3-2) and TRBJ2-7; D gene uncertain. The sample comprised peripheral blood. The receptor comes from a woman aged 25-40 years with COVID-19, enrolled during active disease. This chain's CDR3 is CASSQETFEQYF. The CDR3 region has the DNA TGTGCCAGCAGCCAAGAAACATTTGAGCAGTACTTC.